This TCR beta chain was retrieved from a study of T cells in women clearing cervical HPV infection listed by TCRdb under 2018. Background on the whole study: The cases were some 26 women with histologically confirmed HPV16-related CIN3 or worse, and 2 of those women had invasive cancers. The 25 or so controls were women who cleared a single incident HPV16 infection within 12 months without developing precancer or cancer. Among cases, blood sampling came a median of roughly 150 days after lesion detection, with an interquartile range of about 85 to 220 days. A median age of around 30 years was observed in cases versus roughly 40 in controls, and no significant differences in baseline characteristics were found. Quality controls consisted of five blinded duplicates per group, for a total of some 60 samples made up of around 50 participants and roughly 10 replicates. Since HLA typing was available for only a few women, HLA type could not be ruled out as a confounder. An exploratory proof-of-principle case-control study, nested within the Guanacaste HPV Natural History Study in Costa Rica, was conducted to compare TCR repertoires across cervical HPV16 outcomes. Cases were matched to controls by age within five years and by the year the sample was collected. In the parent cohort, roughly 9,700 women aged 18 or older were enrolled in Guanacaste, Costa Rica, during about 1992 to 1994 and then followed for seven years. Blood from cases was collected at the visit at which the lesion was first identified, whereas blood from controls was collected once infection was no longer detected.

Every participant had a single incident cervical HPV16 infection, and prevalent HPV16 infections were excluded. Cervical HPV DNA was detected with MY09/MY11 PCR, and genotyping was done with dot-blot hybridization. Fifteen mL of heparinized blood was centrifuged, after which the buffy coat was aliquoted, frozen at -30 degrees C, and then stored at -80 degrees C. QIAGEN kits were used to extract genomic DNA from the buffy coat specimens. The CDR3, cysteine through phenylalanine, is 15 amino acids long. Sequencing covers 36 bases of the CDR3, shown here with the frame starting at base 1. V is clipped by 3 bases and J by 1 base, and the sequence between their germline boundaries is 11 bases long. CDR1 and CDR2 (LNHDA, SQIVND) derive from the germline V gene (reference sequence). TCR beta CDR3 regions were amplified by multiplex PCR using the immunoSEQ assay from an average of roughly 1,300 ng genomic DNA per sample. Primer bias was corrected in the assay by using a complete synthetic TCR repertoire to establish an amplification baseline. The amplicons were sequenced using the Illumina platform. In the paper's pipeline: Sequence errors were corrected by clustering with frequency ratios and a modified nearest-neighbor algorithm, and the sequences were then analyzed in the immunoSEQ Analyzer using IMGT gene definitions. TCR richness and evenness were averaged over 20 rarefaction repeats at each rarefaction depth, excluding samples with fewer sequences than the depth. Wilcoxon rank sum tests with FDR correction were used to compare relative abundances of V, D and J genes between the groups. An intraclass correlation of around 96% for TCR richness and an average of about 77% across 65 or so gene segments were obtained from the blinded duplicates. The immuneACCESS repertoire file appears here via TCRdb, limited to in-frame rearrangements. These files lack a portion of the clones; in checked studies, under half of the deficit traces to unresolved V genes, and the cause of the others is not known. V and J calls and clone size are copied from that table; D and trimming were computed from the DNA. This sample's table contains tens of thousands of clones. 8.5% to 14% of the sample belongs to the ten largest clones.

Summary of the overall study and its limitations: T-cell numbers per sample were unknown, so richness differences could reflect varying T-cell content rather than repertoire biology. Significantly higher TCR repertoire richness was observed in CIN3+ cases than in controls across sequencing depths, whereas no difference in evenness was found. Whether associations preceded infection or resulted from infection could not be shown with the cross-sectional design, and effector/memory subsets and HPV-specific T cells were not isolated. Lower TRBV6-7 relative abundance was observed in cases than in controls (around 0.1% versus 0.15%; Bonferroni P = 0.0008). Cases were distinguished from controls with an estimated AUC of about 0.8 by random forest classifiers combining richness and V gene abundances.

Of note for this clone: The specificity of this receptor is unknown. The CDR3 end lies 3 residues beyond the end of the read and is filled in from the germline J gene.

This receptor chain uses TRBV19 and TRBJ2-3; possibly the D gene is TRBD2, per 6 matching bases. Sample: blood buffy coat. The source of this sequence is a woman between 18 and 70 years old with a cervical HPV16 infection that either progressed to CIN3+ or cleared (not recorded which). Partial CDR3 DNA: TGTGCCAGTAGTATGGCGGGATCGGGCACAGATACG. This is translated as CASSMAGSGTDT. The CDR3 as a whole reads CASSMAGSGTDTQYF.